A selection of T cell receptor beta chains follows, all from one sample in a study of blood T cell repertoires in COVID-19. The table came from immunoSEQ multiplex PCR; TCRdb's copy has only in-frame clones and leaves some out. The data contain 200,000 to 250,000 clones, approximately 80% of them seen just once; the ten biggest clones take up around 7.2%. The specimen sequenced was peripheral blood. These receptors all come from a woman at least 80 years old with COVID-19, enrolled during active disease. Each CDR3 is given with its conserved first and last residue. Fields, in order: clone size, J gene, D gene, V gene, CDR3 DNA, CDR3 protein. A D gene is named only where the DNA matches it firmly. Not all rows give a size; the values are once, few, many and, for expanded clones, a class.

>-|TRBJ1-2|TRBD1|TRBV3-1/TRBV3-2
TGTGCCAGCAGCCAAGACAGGACAGGGAGGGTAGGCTACACCTTC
CASSQDRTGRVGYTF
>-|TRBJ2-1|TRBD2|TRBV6-5
TGTGCCAGCAGTTACTCTAGCGGGAGCGCGGCCAATGAGCAGTTCTTC
CASSYSSGSAANEQFF
>-|TRBJ1-2|TRBD1|TRBV10-3
TGTGCCATCAGTGACGCAGACAGGGGTTGGGGGTATGGCTACACCTTC
CAISDADRGWGYGYTF
>-|TRBJ2-1|-|TRBV19
TGTGCCAGTAGTCCATCCATCCAGGGGATAGAGAATGAGCAGTTCTTC
CASSPSIQGIENEQFF
>-|TRBJ1-1|-|TRBV15
TGTGCCACCAGCAGATCTACAGCGAACACTGAAGCTTTCTTT
CATSRSTANTEAFF
>-|TRBJ1-6|-|TRBV7-2
TGTGCCAGCAGCTTAGTAGGAGGTACCTATAATTCACCCCTCCACTTT
CASSLVGGTYNSPLHF
>-|TRBJ1-2|-|TRBV6-4
TGTGCCAGCAGTACGACTTCGTATGGCTACACCTTC
CASSTTSYGYTF
>few|TRBJ2-1|TRBD2|TRBV9
TGTGCCAGCAGCGGTAGCGGGAGACTCATGGATGAGCAGTTCTTC
CASSGSGRLMDEQFF
>-|TRBJ2-7|TRBD1|TRBV27
TGTGCCAGCAGTATCACAGGGGAAATCTACGAGCAGTACTTC
CASSITGEIYEQYF
>-|TRBJ2-4|-|TRBV7-9
TGTGCCAGCAGCTCATCAGGACTTACGGACATTCAGTACTTC
CASSSSGLTDIQYF
>-|TRBJ2-1|-|TRBV9
TGTGCCAGCAGCGTAAACGCCGGGACAGAGCAGTTCTTC
CASSVNAGTEQFF
>-|TRBJ1-1|TRBD1|TRBV29-1
TGCAGCGTTTCCGGGACAGGGCCCGAAGCTTTCTTT
CSVSGTGPEAFF
>-|TRBJ2-4|-|TRBV5-1
TGCGCCAGCAGCTCCTCGGACAATTTCAAAAACATTCAGTACTTC
CASSSSDNFKNIQYF
>few|TRBJ2-1|-|TRBV5-5
TGTGCCAGCAGCTTGGTCCTAGCTAGCTACAATGAGCAGTTCTTC
CASSLVLASYNEQFF
>-|TRBJ1-2|TRBD1|TRBV5-4
TGTGCCAGCAGCGGGACAGGGGACCATGGCTACACCTTC
CASSGTGDHGYTF
>-|TRBJ1-1|TRBD1|TRBV5-1
TGCGCCAGCAGCGTGACAGGGTGGAACACTGAAGCTTTCTTT
CASSVTGWNTEAFF
>-|TRBJ1-2|-|TRBV5-4
TGTGCCAGCAGCCTCCCGGGCCGGGCCCAAAGGGGCGGCTACACCTTC
CASSLPGRAQRGGYTF
>-|TRBJ1-2|-|TRBV5-5
TGTGCCAGCGGAACGGGAACCTTTGGCTACACCTTC
CASGTGTFGYTF
>-|TRBJ1-1|-|TRBV6-5
TGTGCCAGCAGTTCGGACTACCTTGAAGCTTTCTTT
CASSSDYLEAFF
>-|TRBJ2-5|-|TRBV19
TGTGCCAGTAGTATAGGGGGCTCGGGTGAGACCCAGTACTTC
CASSIGGSGETQYF
>-|TRBJ1-2|-|TRBV6-1
TGTGCCAGCAGTGAAGGGCAGGGAGGCTACTATGGCTACACCTTC
CASSEGQGGYYGYTF
>-|TRBJ2-4|TRBD1|TRBV5-1
TGCGCCAGCAGCTTTGGGACAGGGGAAAGCATTCAGTACTTC
CASSFGTGESIQYF
>-|TRBJ1-1|-|TRBV29-1
TGCAGCGTTGCCGTGGGAGGAATCACTGAAGCTTTCTTT
CSVAVGGITEAFF
>once|TRBJ2-1|-|TRBV27
TGTGCCAGCAGTCCAGATATGGTTGGACTGCCCTACAATGAGCAGTTCTTC
CASSPDMVGLPYNEQFF
>-|TRBJ1-2|TRBD1|TRBV5-6
TGTGCCAGCAGCTTGAAGGGGGCAACTGGCTACACCTTC
CASSLKGATGYTF
>once|TRBJ1-1|-|TRBV6-5
TGTGCCAGCGAGGGTAGTACTGAAGCTTTCTTT
CASEGSTEAFF